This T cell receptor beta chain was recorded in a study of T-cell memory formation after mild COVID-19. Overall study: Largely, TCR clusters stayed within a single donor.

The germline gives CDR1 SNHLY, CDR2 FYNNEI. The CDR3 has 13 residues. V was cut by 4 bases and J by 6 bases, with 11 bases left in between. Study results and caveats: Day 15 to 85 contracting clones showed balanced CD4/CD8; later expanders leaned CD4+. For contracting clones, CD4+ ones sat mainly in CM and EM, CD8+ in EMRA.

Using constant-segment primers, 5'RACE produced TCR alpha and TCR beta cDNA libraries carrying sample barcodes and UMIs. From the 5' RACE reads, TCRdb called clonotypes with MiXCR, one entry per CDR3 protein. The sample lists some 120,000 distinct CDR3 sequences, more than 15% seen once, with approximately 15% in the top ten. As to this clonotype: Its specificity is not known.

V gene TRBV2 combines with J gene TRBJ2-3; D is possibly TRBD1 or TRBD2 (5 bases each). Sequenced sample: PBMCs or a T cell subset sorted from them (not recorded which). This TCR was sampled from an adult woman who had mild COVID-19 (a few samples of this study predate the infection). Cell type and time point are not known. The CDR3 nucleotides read TGTGCCAGCAGTGGGGACCTATCGGATACGCAGTATTTT. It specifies CASSGDLSDTQYF.